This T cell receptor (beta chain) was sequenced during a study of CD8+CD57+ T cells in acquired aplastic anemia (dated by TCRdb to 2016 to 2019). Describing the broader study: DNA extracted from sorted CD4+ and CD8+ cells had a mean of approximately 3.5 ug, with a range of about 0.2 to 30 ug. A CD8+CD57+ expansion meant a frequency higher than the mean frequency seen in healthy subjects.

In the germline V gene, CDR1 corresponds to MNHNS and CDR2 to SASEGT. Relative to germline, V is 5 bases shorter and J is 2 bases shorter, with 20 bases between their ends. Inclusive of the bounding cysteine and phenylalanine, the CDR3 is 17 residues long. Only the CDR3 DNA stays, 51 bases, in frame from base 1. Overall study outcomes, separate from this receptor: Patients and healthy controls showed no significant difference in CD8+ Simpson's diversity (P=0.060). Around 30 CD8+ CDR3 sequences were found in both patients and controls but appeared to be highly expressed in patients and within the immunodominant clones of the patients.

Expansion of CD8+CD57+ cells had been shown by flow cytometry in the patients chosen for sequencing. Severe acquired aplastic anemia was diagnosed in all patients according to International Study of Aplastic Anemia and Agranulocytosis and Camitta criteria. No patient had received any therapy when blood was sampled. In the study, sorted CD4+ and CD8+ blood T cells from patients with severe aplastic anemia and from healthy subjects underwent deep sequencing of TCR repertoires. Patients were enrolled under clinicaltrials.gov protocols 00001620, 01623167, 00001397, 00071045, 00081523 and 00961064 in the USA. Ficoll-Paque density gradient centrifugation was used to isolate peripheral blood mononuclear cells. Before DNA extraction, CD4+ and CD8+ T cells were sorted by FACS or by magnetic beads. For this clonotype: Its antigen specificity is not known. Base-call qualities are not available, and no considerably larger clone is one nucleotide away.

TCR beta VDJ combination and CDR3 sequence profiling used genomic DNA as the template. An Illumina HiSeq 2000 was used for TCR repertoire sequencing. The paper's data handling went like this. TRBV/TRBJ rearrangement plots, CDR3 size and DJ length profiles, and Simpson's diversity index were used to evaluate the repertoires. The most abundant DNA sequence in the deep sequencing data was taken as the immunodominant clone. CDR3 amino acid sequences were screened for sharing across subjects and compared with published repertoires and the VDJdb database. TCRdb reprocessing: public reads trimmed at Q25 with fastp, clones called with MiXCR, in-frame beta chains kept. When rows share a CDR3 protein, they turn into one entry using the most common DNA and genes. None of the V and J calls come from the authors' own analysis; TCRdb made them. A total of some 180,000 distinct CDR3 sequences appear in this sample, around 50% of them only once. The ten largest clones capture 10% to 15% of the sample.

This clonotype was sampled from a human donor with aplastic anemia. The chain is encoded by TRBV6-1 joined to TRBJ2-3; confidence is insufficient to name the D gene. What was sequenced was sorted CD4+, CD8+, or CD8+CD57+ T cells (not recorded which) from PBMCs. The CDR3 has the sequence CASSQRIYGLNTDTQYF. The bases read TGTGCCAGCAGTCAAAGAATCTATGGGCTCAACACAGATACGCAGTATTTT.